A selection of T cell receptor beta chains follows, all from one sample in a study of type 1 and type 2 diabetes patients. One entry per CDR3 protein, called by TCRdb with MiXCR from the multiplex PCR reads. The data contain about 250,000 distinct CDR3 sequences, 45% to 60% of them singletons. Sequenced: peripheral blood mononuclear cells (PBMCs). The origin of the receptors is a man aged 18 to 30 with type 2 diabetes. The CDR3 runs from the conserved cysteine through the conserved F or W. A D gene is named only where the DNA matches it firmly. Expanded clones get a size class; other rows say once, few or many, or leave the size out.

. TRBJ1-4 TRBD1 TRBV28 CASSSGTGGEKLFF TGTGCCAGCAGTTCCGGGACAGGGGGTGAAAAACTGTTTTTT
few TRBJ1-2 TRBD1 TRBV12-3/TRBV12-4 CASRGQQSYGYTF TGTGCCAGCCGGGGACAGCAGAGCTATGGCTACACCTTC
. TRBJ2-5 . TRBV28 CASRSGGHQETQYF TGTGCCAGCAGGTCGGGGGGCCACCAAGAGACCCAGTACTTC
few TRBJ2-3 . TRBV12-3/TRBV12-4 CASSLQGLTDTQYF TGTGCCAGCAGTTTACAGGGTCTAACAGATACGCAGTATTTT
few TRBJ2-7 . TRBV10-3 CAISESSGLPSSYEQYF TGTGCCATCAGTGAGTCAAGCGGGCTCCCAAGCTCCTACGAGCAGTACTTC
many TRBJ1-6 TRBD1 TRBV7-8 CASSLDRVLNSPLHF TGTGCCAGCAGCTTGGACAGGGTCCTTAATTCACCCCTCCACTTT
. TRBJ1-5 . TRBV4-3 CASSQDPGFQPQHF TGCGCCAGCAGCCAAGATCCTGGGTTTCAGCCCCAGCATTTT
. TRBJ1-5 TRBD1 TRBV2 CASRPKQGDSNQPQHF TGTGCCAGCAGGCCAAAACAGGGGGATAGCAATCAGCCCCAGCATTTT
. TRBJ2-5 . TRBV18 CASSPQGSRSQETQYF TGTGCCAGCTCACCCCAGGGGAGCAGGTCCCAAGAGACCCAGTACTTC
. TRBJ1-6 TRBD1 TRBV2 CASSGPPDRVVYSPLHF TGTGCCAGCAGTGGACCCCCAGACAGGGTGGTATATTCACCCCTCCACTTT
few TRBJ2-1 . TRBV5-4 CASSSDNEQFF TGTGCCAGCAGCTCGGACAATGAGCAGTTCTTC
. TRBJ1-2 . TRBV12-3/TRBV12-4 CASSLARDTVLYGYTF TGTGCCAGCAGTTTAGCGCGAGACACGGTCCTCTATGGCTACACCTTC
. TRBJ2-2 TRBD2 TRBV20-1 CSGLAATGELFF TGCAGCGGACTAGCGGCCACCGGGGAGCTGTTTTTT
many TRBJ1-6 . TRBV7-2 CASSHADSPLHF TGTGCCAGCAGTCACGCTGATTCACCCCTCCACTTT
few TRBJ2-7 . TRBV6-6 CASSLRTYEQYF TGTGCCAGCAGTTTAAGGACCTACGAGCAGTACTTC
. TRBJ2-2 . TRBV7-8 CASSHGGSTNTGELFF TGTGCCAGCAGCCACGGTGGTTCTACCAACACCGGGGAGCTGTTTTTT
. TRBJ2-1 . TRBV9 CASSLEFYGNEQFF TGTGCCAGCAGCTTAGAGTTCTACGGCAATGAGCAGTTCTTC
few TRBJ1-5 TRBD1 TRBV29-1 CSPRDRGPNQPQHF TGCAGCCCTCGGGACAGGGGTCCTAATCAGCCCCAGCATTTT
. TRBJ1-6 TRBD1 TRBV19 CASSSRTGGSSPLHF TGTGCCAGTAGTTCCCGGACAGGGGGAAGTTCACCCCTCCACTTT
many TRBJ2-5 . TRBV15 CATSNPRRNQETQYF TGTGCCACCAGCAATCCCCGCAGGAACCAAGAGACCCAGTACTTC
. TRBJ2-3 TRBD1 TRBV19 CASSWYRGRGDTQYF TGTGCCAGTAGTTGGTACAGGGGGCGAGGAGATACGCAGTATTTT
few TRBJ1-5 . TRBV24-1 CATSDPDSIGQPQHF TGTGCCACCAGTGATCCTGACAGTATCGGTCAGCCCCAGCATTTT
few TRBJ1-1 TRBD1 TRBV6-1 CASRQGEAFF TGTGCTAGCCGACAGGGAGAAGCTTTCTTT
many TRBJ1-1 TRBD1 TRBV10-3 CAISPGQGQTEAFF TGTGCCATCAGTCCGGGACAGGGGCAGACTGAAGCTTTCTTT
. TRBJ1-1 . TRBV12-3/TRBV12-4 CASSPPTQDTEAFF TGTGCCAGCAGTCCTCCTACCCAGGACACTGAAGCTTTCTTT
. TRBJ1-2 . TRBV2 CASIPPLRESHGYTF TGTGCCAGCATCCCACCCTTGAGGGAATCACATGGCTACACCTTC
few TRBJ1-5 . TRBV19 CASSNGYQPQHF TGTGCCAGTAGTAACGGTTATCAGCCCCAGCATTTT
. TRBJ2-3 . TRBV15 CATRRVQGPDTQYF TGTGCCACCAGGAGGGTTCAGGGGCCAGATACGCAGTATTTT
many TRBJ1-2 . TRBV2 CASRLQGANYGYTF TGTGCCAGCAGGTTACAGGGAGCGAACTATGGCTACACCTTC
few TRBJ1-1 . TRBV25-1 CASSVDSFREENTEAFF TGTGCCAGCAGTGTTGATTCATTTCGGGAGGAGAACACTGAAGCTTTCTTT
many TRBJ2-7 . TRBV2 CASSPQGRGEQYF TGTGCCAGCAGTCCACAGGGTCGCGGTGAGCAGTACTTC
many TRBJ2-2 . TRBV2 CASSGVGQYDRNTGELFF TGTGCCAGCAGTGGAGTCGGTCAGTATGACCGAAACACCGGGGAGCTGTTTTTT
. TRBJ1-5 TRBD1 TRBV12-3/TRBV12-4 CASSKTGDNQPQHF TGTGCCAGCAGCAAGACAGGGGACAATCAGCCCCAGCATTTT
few TRBJ2-7 . TRBV11-2 CASSLDGHREYEQYF TGTGCCAGCAGCTTAGATGGCCACAGGGAATACGAGCAGTACTTC
. TRBJ1-4 TRBD1 TRBV20-1 CSAGQMVKEKLFF TGCAGTGCGGGACAGATGGTTAAGGAAAAACTGTTTTTT
. TRBJ2-5 TRBD2 TRBV12-3/TRBV12-4 CASSLIIAGGETQYF TGTGCCAGCAGTTTAATAATAGCGGGGGGGGAGACCCAGTACTTC
. TRBJ2-7 . TRBV6-1 CASSVSHEYYEQYF TGTGCCAGCAGTGTTTCTCACGAATACTACGAGCAGTACTTC
few TRBJ2-2 . TRBV20-1 CSAGLGLAGELFF TGCAGTGCTGGGCTAGGACTGGCCGGGGAGCTGTTTTTT
. TRBJ1-6 . TRBV18 CASSRDKADLSSYNSPLHF TGTGCCAGCTCACGGGACAAGGCCGATTTAAGCTCCTATAATTCACCCCTCCACTTT
few TRBJ2-7 TRBD2 TRBV7-3 CASSPASLAGGYEQYF TGTGCCAGCAGCCCGGCTTCTCTAGCGGGAGGTTACGAGCAGTACTTC
few TRBJ2-7 TRBD1 TRBV4-2 CASSDRTGGDSYEQYF TGTGCCAGCAGCGACCGGACAGGGGGCGACTCCTACGAGCAGTACTTC
. TRBJ1-4 . TRBV19 CASKNRGLEKLFF TGTGCCAGTAAGAATCGGGGACTTGAAAAACTGTTTTTT
. TRBJ1-4 . TRBV9 CASSVGSGGGDEKLFF TGTGCCAGCAGCGTAGGATCGGGGGGTGGGGATGAAAAACTGTTTTTT
. TRBJ1-5 . TRBV20-1 CSAVDRGESSNQPQHF TGCAGTGCTGTGGATAGGGGGGAATCTAGCAATCAGCCCCAGCATTTT
few TRBJ1-6 . TRBV6-1 CASSAVTAGSPLHF TGTGCCAGCAGTGCGGTCACAGCGGGTTCACCCCTCCACTTT
. TRBJ2-3 . TRBV2 CASREGVNTDTQYF TGTGCCAGCAGGGAGGGAGTGAACACAGATACGCAGTATTTT
. TRBJ1-1 . TRBV24-1 CATSDSGTPGNTEAFF TGTGCCACCAGTGATTCAGGGACACCGGGGAACACTGAAGCTTTCTTT
. TRBJ2-7 TRBD1 TRBV20-1 CSATQRQGKPYEQYF TGCAGTGCTACCCAAAGACAGGGGAAACCCTACGAGCAGTACTTC
. TRBJ2-5 . TRBV7-2 CASSLDKGRETQYF TGTGCCAGCAGCTTAGACAAGGGGCGAGAGACCCAGTACTTC
. TRBJ1-6 . TRBV19 CACNPRTDNSPLHF TGTGCCTGTAACCCCAGGACGGATAATTCACCCCTCCACTTT
. TRBJ2-7 . TRBV12-3/TRBV12-4 CASSFEAGYYEQYF TGTGCCAGCAGTTTTGAGGCAGGGTACTACGAGCAGTACTTC
. TRBJ1-2 TRBD1 TRBV20-1 CSAPRTGRGGYTF TGCAGTGCTCCTCGGACAGGCAGGGGTGGCTACACCTTC
few TRBJ1-4 TRBD1 TRBV12-3/TRBV12-4 CASSLQGSQEKLFF TGTGCCAGCAGCTTACAGGGGTCACAAGAAAAACTGTTTTTT